These 8 T cell receptor beta chains came from one sample sequenced in a study of blood T cell repertoires in COVID-19. Assay used: immunoSEQ multiplex PCR; TCRdb lists only in-frame clones, some missing. This sample has 300,000 or so clones, with 86% found just once. Sequenced sample: PBMCs or T cells enriched from blood (not recorded which). These receptors originate from a woman between 40 and 55 years old with acute COVID-19.

The chain recombines TRBV18 with TRBJ1-2; 9 bases align to TRBD1. CDR1 and CDR2 (germline): KGHSH, LQKENI. This CDR3 has 15 residues. J lost 7 bases, V lost 0 bases, and 6 bases had no gene match. The CDR3 DNA reads as TGTGCCAGCTCACCACCCCGTCTGGACAGGGGTGGCTACACCTTC. Residues: CASSPPRLDRGGYTF.

The chain employs TRBV10-3 and TRBJ2-7, with a possible D match to TRBD1 (5 bases). V lost 0 bases and J lost 3, with 12 bases in between. From germline, CDR1 is ENHRY and CDR2 SYGVKD. The CDR3 is 15 residues long. CDR3 residues: CAISESAIGDYEQYF. In nucleotides, the CDR3 is TGTGCCATCAGTGAGTCGGCGATAGGGGACTACGAGCAGTACTTC.

This rearrangement joins TRBV9 to TRBJ2-7, with D possibly being TRBD2 (5 bases). V was trimmed by 1 base and J by 4 bases, leaving 12 bases between them. CDR1 is SGDLS and CDR2 is YYNGEE in the germline V gene. The CDR3 runs to 14 residues. As DNA, the CDR3 is TGTGCCAGCAGCGTATCTGGACTTCATTACGAGCAGTACTTC. Its translation: CASSVSGLHYEQYF.

V usage is TRBV11-2 and J usage is TRBJ1-2; the D is unclear. Between the trimmed V and J ends, which lost 0 bases and 1 base, there was a span of 3 bases. CDR3 length: 13 residues. Germline V gene data show CDR1 as SGHAT and CDR2 as FQNNGV. DNA for the CDR3: TGTGCCAGCAGCTTAGATCTTAACTATGGCTACACCTTC. As protein: CASSLDLNYGYTF. Full variable domain (remainder filled in from reference TRBV11-2 and TRBJ1-2): EAGVAQSPRYKIIEKRQSVAFWCNPISGHATLYWYQQILGQGPKLLIQFQNNGVVDDSQLPKDRFSAERLKGVDSTLKIQPAKLEDSAVYLCASSLDLNYGYTFGSGTRLTVV.

This clone was seen once. The gene calls are TRBV4-3 and TRBJ2-5, with no clear D. The CDR3 runs to 13 residues. Germline V lookup: CDR1 LGHNA, CDR2 YSLEER. Trimming shortened V by 1 base and J by 1 base, and 4 bases separated the two germline ends. CDR3 nucleotides: TGCGCCAGCAGCCAAGGACTCCAAGAGACCCAGTACTTC. This sequence encodes CASSQGLQETQYF.

V usage is TRBV7-2 and J usage is TRBJ1-6, with 7 bases matching TRBD1. V gave up 4 bases and J gave up 7 bases; unmatched junction bases: 4. The V gene's germline CDR1 is SGHTA and CDR2 FQGNSA. The CDR3 loop spans 14 amino acids. The CDR3 DNA reads TGTGCCAGCAGCTCCCGGGACAGCAATTCACCCCTCCACTTT. Translation: CASSSRDSNSPLHF.

The chain combines TRBV7-9 with TRBJ2-2, with 8 bases identical to TRBD2. This CDR3 region has 16 residues. In germline, CDR1 is SEHNR, CDR2 FQNEAQ (reference sequence). V trimming: 4 bases; J trimming: 7 bases; junction bases outside the gene matches: 11. This CDR3 is CASSSDMGLEVGELFF. The CDR3 DNA reads TGTGCCAGCAGCTCAGATATGGGACTAGAGGTCGGGGAGCTGTTTTTT.

This sequence joins TRBV23-1 and TRBJ1-5, with 9 positions matching TRBD1. TRBV23-1 is identified as an open reading frame with a role that is uncertain. CDR3 length: 17 amino acids. The V segment lost 2 bases and the J segment 4 bases; nucleotides outside the gene matches: 9. The chain's CDR3 is CASSQTPTGGTNQPQHF. Here the CDR3 DNA reads TGCGCCAGCAGTCAAACCCCGACAGGGGGTACGAATCAGCCCCAGCATTTT.